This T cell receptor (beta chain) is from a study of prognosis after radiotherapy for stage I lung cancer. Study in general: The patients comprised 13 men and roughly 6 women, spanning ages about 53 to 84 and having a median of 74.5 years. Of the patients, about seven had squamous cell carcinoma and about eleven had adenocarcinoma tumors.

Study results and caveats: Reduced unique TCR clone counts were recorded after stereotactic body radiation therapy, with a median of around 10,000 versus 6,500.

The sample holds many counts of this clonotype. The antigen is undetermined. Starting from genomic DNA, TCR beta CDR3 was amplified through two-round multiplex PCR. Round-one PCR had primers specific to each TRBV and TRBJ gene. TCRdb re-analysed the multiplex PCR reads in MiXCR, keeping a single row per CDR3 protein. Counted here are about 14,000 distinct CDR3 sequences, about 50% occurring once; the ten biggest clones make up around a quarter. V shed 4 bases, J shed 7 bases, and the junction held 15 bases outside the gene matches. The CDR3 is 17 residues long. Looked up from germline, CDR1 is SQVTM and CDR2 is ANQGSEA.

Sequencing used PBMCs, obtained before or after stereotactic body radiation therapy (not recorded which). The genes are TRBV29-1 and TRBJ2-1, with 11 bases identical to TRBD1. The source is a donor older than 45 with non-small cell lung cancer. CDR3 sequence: CSVGSVAGTGGENEQFF. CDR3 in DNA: TGCAGCGTTGGGTCTGTAGCGGGGACAGGGGGTGAGAATGAGCAGTTCTTC.